These T cell receptor beta chains were read from a single sample in a study of blood T cell repertoires in COVID-19. Only in-frame clones appear in the TCRdb table, and some are missing; sequencing was by immunoSEQ multiplex PCR. The sample contains just under 50,000 clones, about 92% of which appear only once. The material sequenced was peripheral blood. The receptors were gathered from a human donor in a cohort sampled during active COVID-19. Each CDR3 is given with its conserved first and last residue. The D gene is left open where the match is weak.

d_call | j_call | cdr3_length | v_call | cdr3_aa | cdr3_nt
TRBD1 | TRBJ1-2 | 16 | TRBV5-1 | CASSLHLRTGSSGYTF | TGCGCCAGCAGCTTGCACCTCCGGACAGGGAGTAGTGGCTACACCTTC
TRBD1 | TRBJ1-2 | 13 | TRBV24-1 | CATSEDRVHGYTF | TGTGCCACCAGTGAGGACAGGGTTCATGGCTACACCTTC
. | TRBJ1-5 | 14 | TRBV2 | CASSARGSNQPQHF | TGTGCCAGCAGTGCCAGGGGCTCCAATCAGCCCCAGCATTTT
TRBD1 | TRBJ2-7 | 16 | TRBV27 | CASSSLRTGRSYEQYF | TGTGCCAGCAGTTCTTTAAGGACAGGGAGATCCTACGAGCAGTACTTC
. | TRBJ2-7 | 15 | TRBV9 | CASSVAGVASYEQYF | TGTGCCAGCAGCGTAGCCGGAGTAGCTTCCTACGAGCAGTACTTC
. | TRBJ2-3 | 16 | TRBV6-6 | CASTEAVPSSTDTQYF | TGTGCCAGCACCGAAGCGGTTCCCTCTAGCACAGATACGCAGTATTTT
. | TRBJ1-2 | 11 | TRBV28 | CASSSPSGYTF | TGTGCCAGCAGTTCCCCGAGCGGCTACACCTTC
TRBD1 | TRBJ2-7 | 14 | TRBV6-5 | CASSMTGSSYEQYF | TGTGCCAGCAGCATGACAGGGAGCTCCTACGAGCAGTACTTC
. | TRBJ1-6 | 14 | TRBV24-1 | CATSVAGTRSPLHF | TGTGCCACCAGTGTTGCAGGGACAAGGTCACCCCTCCACTTT
. | TRBJ2-3 | 12 | TRBV28 | CASRGTTDTQYF | TGTGCCAGCAGGGGGACAACAGATACGCAGTATTTT
. | TRBJ2-7 | 16 | TRBV5-4 | CASSLGRSLKVYEQYF | TGTGCCAGCAGCTTGGGTCGGTCCCTCAAAGTTTACGAGCAGTACTTC
TRBD2 | TRBJ2-5 | 18 | TRBV7-9 | CASSPLGGLGGKKETQYF | TGTGCCAGCAGCCCCCTCGGAGGGCTGGGGGGGAAAAAGGAGACCCAGTACTTC
TRBD2 | TRBJ2-3 | 16 | TRBV4-1 | CASSLTSGQSTDTQYF | TGCGCCAGCAGCCTCACTAGCGGCCAGAGCACAGATACGCAGTATTTT
. | TRBJ1-5 | 16 | TRBV28 | CASSFLVGALSQPQHF | TGTGCCAGCAGTTTTTTGGTGGGGGCTCTCAGTCAGCCCCAGCATTTT
TRBD1 | TRBJ2-2 | 15 | TRBV5-1 | CASQTGQTFIGELFF | TGCGCCAGCCAAACGGGACAGACTTTCATCGGGGAGCTGTTTTTT
. | TRBJ2-7 | 11 | TRBV6-5 | CASGTAYEQYF | TGTGCCAGCGGGACTGCCTACGAGCAGTACTTC
TRBD1 | TRBJ2-7 | 14 | TRBV18 | CASSTAGQGYEQYF | TGTGCCAGCTCAACCGCGGGACAGGGCTACGAGCAGTACTTC